The 10 T cell receptor beta chains given below trace back to one sample, sequenced in a study of OX40 agonist ivuxolimab in advanced cancers. The library was generated by the immunoSEQ multiplex PCR assay. Drawn from immuneACCESS, this table holds only the in-frame rearrangements with V and J called that TCRdb kept. Clones are partly lost; checked studies trace under half to an unresolved V gene and leave the rest unexplained. Within this sample are fewer than 60,000 clones, with 82% of them counted one time only. The ten largest clonotypes hold about 3.8% of the sample. Sequenced material: CD4+ or CD8+ T cells sorted from blood, taken in a trial of the OX40 agonist ivuxolimab. These receptors originate from an adult with an advanced solid tumor such as melanoma, head and neck, liver or kidney cancer.

The chain recombines TRBV2 with TRBJ2-7; D remains ambiguous. V was cut by 1 base and J by 2 bases, with 12 bases left in between. Germline V lookup: CDR1 SNHLY, CDR2 FYNNEI. This CDR3 contains 15 residues. The CDR3 DNA reads as TGTGCCAGCAGTGAAGTCGCGACTGGAGCCTACGAGCAGTACTTC. Protein product: CASSEVATGAYEQYF.

J is TRBJ2-6 and V is TRBV2, with TRBD1 identical over 11 bases. The CDR3 is 19 residues long. V lost 6 bases and J lost 4; bases outside the gene matches: 14. In germline, CDR1 is SNHLY, CDR2 FYNNEI. The CDR3 sequence: CASRDRRDRGVSGANVLTF. The DNA of the CDR3 is TGTGCCAGCAGAGATAGGCGGGACAGGGGGGTTTCCGGGGCCAACGTCCTGACTTTC.

The V and J genes are TRBV2 and TRBJ1-1; possibly TRBD1 for D (5 bases). V lost 7 bases and J 2 bases, leaving 17 bases between the germline ends. This CDR3 is built from 15 residues. Germline V gene sequence: CDR1 SNHLY, CDR2 FYNNEI. CDR3 in DNA: TGTGCCAGCATGACGGTCCGGGGACCTAACACTGAAGCTTTCTTT. Translation: CASMTVRGPNTEAFF. Full variable domain (missing parts from reference TRBV2 and TRBJ1-1): EPEVTQTPSHQVTQMGQEVILRCVPISNHLYFYWYRQILGQKVEFLVSFYNNEISEKSEIFDDQFSVERPDGSNFTLKIRSTKLEDSAMYFCASMTVRGPNTEAFFGQGTRLTVV.

This sequence joins TRBV7-6 and TRBJ2-7; 7 bases are a match to TRBD1. The V gene's germline CDR1 is SGHVS and CDR2 FNYEAQ. The V gene end was trimmed by 1 base and the J gene end by 0 bases; junction bases not matched to a gene: 9. The CDR3 is 17 amino acids. The DNA of the CDR3 is TGTGCCAGCAGCTTAGAAAGTGGTCAGGGGGTCTCCTACGAGCAGTACTTC. It yields the protein CASSLESGQGVSYEQYF.

The CDR3 region has the DNA TGTGCCACCAGCGGGGGGCCCAGGGACGAGCAGTACTTC. Its protein is CATSGGPRDEQYF. The chain joins TRBV15 to TRBJ2-7, with D perhaps TRBD1 or TRBD2 (6 bases each). The CDR3 sequence is 13 residues long. Germline CDR1 and CDR2: LNHNV and YYDKDF (reference sequence). Deletions cut 5 bases from V and 5 bases from J, with 13 bases between.

This chain links TRBV15 with TRBJ1-2, with 10 bases lining up with TRBD1. Germline CDR1 reads LNHNV; CDR2 reads YYDKDF (reference sequence). V dropped 2 bases and J dropped 4; count of bases not matched to a gene: 4. CDR3 length: 15 amino acids. The chain's CDR3 is CATSRRQGAFYGYTF. CDR3 bases: TGTGCCACCAGCAGACGACAGGGGGCATTCTATGGCTACACCTTC. The variable domain in full, completed from reference TRBV15 and TRBJ1-2, reads DAMVIQNPRYQVTQFGKPVTLSCSQTLNHNVMYWYQQKSSQAPKLLFHYYDKDFNNEADTPDNFQSRRPNTSFCFLDIRSPGLGDTAMYLCATSRRQGAFYGYTFGSGTRLTVV.

The chain recombines TRBV7-2 with TRBJ1-1; possible D gene TRBD1, 6 bases. V lost 5 bases to trimming and J lost 4 bases, with 14 bases between them. Germline loops: CDR1 SGHTA, CDR2 FQGNSA. CDR3 length: 14 amino acids. This CDR3 is CASSADDRLTEAFF. The CDR3 DNA reads TGTGCCAGCAGCGCAGATGACAGGCTCACTGAAGCTTTCTTT.

The chain is built from TRBV5-4 and TRBJ1-2; maybe TRBD1 (5 bases). The ends were cut back, 0 bases at V and 8 bases at J, with 17 bases in the middle. This CDR3 contains 15 residues. CDR1 is SGHNT and CDR2 is YYREEE in the germline V gene (reference sequence). CDR3 nucleotides: TGTGCCAGCAGCTTGGCAGTTGGCCAGGGTCGCGGCTACACCTTC. As protein: CASSLAVGQGRGYTF.

The genes are TRBV19 and TRBJ2-2; no firm D call. The V end lost 7 bases, the J end lost 1 base, and 13 bases lay between the germline ends. The germline V gene encodes CDR1 LNHDA and CDR2 SQIVND (reference sequence). CDR3 size: 15 residues. For the CDR3, the DNA is TGTGCCAGTAAAAGTGGGTCCAGGAACACCGGGGAGCTGTTTTTT. Translation: CASKSGSRNTGELFF.

The chain recombines TRBV19 with TRBJ1-6, with TRBD1 as a possible D gene (5 bases). Trimming took off 5 bases at V and 6 bases at J, with 17 bases between the two ends. The CDR3 is 16 amino acids. Germline V gene sequence: CDR1 LNHDA, CDR2 SQIVND (reference sequence). The CDR3 sequence is CASSPGKRGTNSPLHF. For the CDR3, the DNA is TGTGCCAGTAGTCCAGGGAAACGGGGAACTAATTCACCCCTCCACTTT.